The 28 T cell receptor beta chains listed next were all sequenced from one sample in a study of cytomegalovirus exposure and HLA in healthy donors. The PCR was carried out with 60 Vbeta primers and 13 Jbeta primers. This table comes from immunoSEQ multiplex PCR, and its TCRdb copy is limited to in-frame clones, with some not included. The sample includes 100,000 to 120,000 clones, more than 9.5% of them seen just once. Sequenced: PBMCs. The receptors stem from a man in his forties or fifties in good health and CMV-seropositive.

The table lists this clone with many counts. Here the CDR3 DNA reads TGTGCCAGTAGTCCGCTAACGGGCTCCTACAATGAGCAGTTCTTC. This gives the protein CASSPLTGSYNEQFF. The chain employs TRBV19 and TRBJ2-1; D remains unclear. V was trimmed by 5 bases and J by 0 bases, leaving 11 bases between them. In germline, CDR1 is LNHDA, CDR2 SQIVND (reference sequence). CDR3 size: 15 residues. Variable domain in full (rest from reference TRBV19 and TRBJ2-1): DGGITQSPKYLFRKEGQNVTLSCEQNLNHDAMYWYRQDPGQGLRLIYYSQIVNDFQKGDIAEGYSVSREKKESFPLTVTSAQKNPTAFYLCASSPLTGSYNEQFFGPGTRLTVL.

The chain joins TRBV29-1 to TRBJ2-3; TRBD1 matches at 10 bases. The V segment lost 0 bases and the J segment 4 bases; nucleotides outside the gene matches: 10. CDR1 and CDR2 from the germline V gene are SQVTM and ANQGSEA. This CDR3 has 17 residues. The CDR3 spells CSVEDRVGTGVPDTQYF. In nucleotides, the CDR3 is TGCAGCGTTGAAGATAGGGTCGGGACAGGGGTCCCAGATACGCAGTATTTT.

The chain is built from TRBV5-1 and TRBJ1-3; 8 bases agree with TRBD1. The trim removed 3 bases at V and 0 bases at J, leaving 5 bases unmatched. CDR1 and CDR2 from the germline V gene are SGHRS and YFSETQ. The CDR3 is 16 residues long. Written as DNA, the CDR3 is TGCGCCAGCAGCTCATGGACAGGGAGCTCTGGAAACACCATATATTTT. Protein product: CASSSWTGSSGNTIYF.

The V call is TRBV28, the J call TRBJ2-1, with 9 bases that match TRBD2. From germline, CDR1 is MDHEN and CDR2 SYDVKM. The ends lost 9 bases at V and 4 bases at J; junction bases unmatched: 7. The CDR3 extends over 14 amino acids. CDR3 protein: CASGWSGRYNEQFF. CDR3 sequence (DNA): TGTGCCAGTGGCTGGAGCGGGAGGTACAATGAGCAGTTCTTC.

In its sample, this clone was seen a few times. This rearrangement joins TRBV7-2 to TRBJ2-3; TRBD2 matches at 10 bases. There are 16 residues in the CDR3. Germline trimming cut 1 base from V and 3 bases from J; bases unmatched to any gene: 4. CDR1 and CDR2 (germline): SGHTA, FQGNSA. The DNA of the CDR3 is TGTGCCAGCAGCTTAGGTCCTAGCGGGAGTACAGATACGCAGTATTTT. Amino acid sequence: CASSLGPSGSTDTQYF.

The chain uses TRBV19 and TRBJ1-5; a weak D match, TRBD1 (5 bases). Trimming removed 0 bases at V and 0 bases at J, with 21 bases between. CDR3 length equals 20 residues. Germline CDR1 LNHDA, CDR2 SQIVND (reference sequence). CDR3 bases: TGTGCCAGTAGTATAGAGGTGAGAAGGCAGGGCAAATATAGCAATCAGCCCCAGCATTTT. This sequence encodes CASSIEVRRQGKYSNQPQHF.

In this sample, this clone turned up a few times. The V and J genes are TRBV9 and TRBJ2-1, with 8 bases identical to TRBD2. V lost 4 bases and J lost 2; bases outside the gene matches: 5. This CDR3 region has 15 residues. Germline-derived CDR1 and CDR2 are SGDLS and YYNGEE. The CDR3 protein is CASSPSGGPYNEQFF. The CDR3 region has the DNA TGTGCCAGCAGCCCTTCGGGAGGGCCCTACAATGAGCAGTTCTTC.

The V gene is TRBV7-2, the J gene TRBJ2-2, with D uncertain. CDR3 size: 12 residues. Looked up from germline, CDR1 is SGHTA and CDR2 is FQGNSA. Trimming removed 5 bases from V and 6 bases from J, with 7 bases in between. CDR3 amino acids: CASSPPPGELFF. In nucleotides, the CDR3 is TGTGCCAGCAGCCCTCCCCCCGGGGAGCTGTTTTTT.

The rearrangement joins TRBV27 to TRBJ2-7; 12 positions match TRBD2. The germline V gene has CDR1 MNHEY and CDR2 SMNVEV (reference sequence). CDR3 length equals 17 residues. V was pared by 5 bases and J by 2 bases, with 10 bases of the junction left unmatched. CDR3 sequence: CASSRGLAGQTTYEQYF. DNA for the CDR3: TGTGCCAGCAGTCGAGGACTAGCGGGACAGACTACCTACGAGCAGTACTTC.

This clone was observed a few times. This sequence joins TRBV27 and TRBJ2-1; 12 nucleotides align to TRBD2. J was trimmed by 7 bases and V by 4 bases; bases with no gene match: 11. The CDR3 consists of 17 residues. Germline V gene lookup returns CDR1 MNHEY and CDR2 SMNVEV (reference sequence). The CDR3 protein is CASSYTPWTSGINEQFF. The DNA of the CDR3 is TGTGCCAGCAGTTACACCCCATGGACTAGCGGGATTAATGAGCAGTTCTTC.

This clone was recorded a few times. The chain combines TRBV27 with TRBJ2-1; possibly TRBD2 for D (5 bases). Germline V gives CDR1 MNHEY, CDR2 SMNVEV (reference sequence). The CDR3 runs to 15 residues. Deletions cut 2 bases from V and 5 bases from J, with 13 bases between. This chain's CDR3 is CASSLRAVIDNEQFF. CDR3 in DNA: TGTGCCAGCAGTTTAAGAGCGGTTATAGACAATGAGCAGTTCTTC.

This clone appeared a few times. The chain carries TRBV7-9 and TRBJ2-2; 7 bases map to TRBD1. There are 15 residues in the CDR3. Germline CDR1 is SEHNR and CDR2 is FQNEAQ (reference sequence). The V gene end was trimmed by 5 bases and the J gene end by 4 bases; junction bases not matched to a gene: 7. In DNA form, the CDR3 reads TGTGCCAGCAGCCCTGTGGGACAGAGCACCGGGGAGCTGTTTTTT. Encoded protein: CASSPVGQSTGELFF.

This rearrangement joins TRBV7-7 to TRBJ2-5, with 7 bases matching TRBD2. This CDR3 is 16 amino acids long. Germline-derived CDR1 and CDR2 are SSHAT and FNYEAQ (reference sequence). V lost 0 bases and J lost 4; bases outside the gene matches: 8. CDR3 region: CASSLAASGGAETQYF. The CDR3 bases are TGTGCCAGCAGCTTAGCGGCTAGCGGAGGGGCAGAGACCCAGTACTTC.

Only a few counts were recorded for this clone. In DNA, the CDR3 is TGTGCCAGTAGTATAGCAGGACTAGCGGGAGATTCGAATGAGCAGTTCTTC. This translates into CASSIAGLAGDSNEQFF. The rearrangement uses TRBV19 and TRBJ2-1; 13 bases map to TRBD2. The CDR3 totals 17 residues. Per the germline V gene, CDR1 is LNHDA and CDR2 is SQIVND (reference sequence). V lost 1 base to trimming and J lost 7 bases; unmatched junction nucleotides: 7.

The chain has TRBV11-2 and TRBJ2-5, with 16 positions matching TRBD2. Germline assignment: CDR1 SGHAT and CDR2 FQNNGV. This CDR3 comprises 18 residues. The ends lost 5 bases at V and 5 bases at J; junction bases unmatched: 11. The DNA of the CDR3 is TGTGCCAGCAGCCGACCGGGACTAGCGGGAGGGAGAGGGGAGACCCAGTACTTC. It yields the protein CASSRPGLAGGRGETQYF.

This clone appeared a few times. The CDR3 is CASSSGLAGFPDTQYF. CDR3 bases: TGTGCCAGCAGCTCGGGACTAGCGGGATTTCCAGATACGCAGTATTTT. The chain carries TRBV7-2 and TRBJ2-3; 13 bases match TRBD2. The CDR3 is 16 residues long. Germline CDR1 SGHTA, CDR2 FQGNSA. The junction had 5 bases not matched to a gene; V was cut back by 4 bases and J by 4 bases.

The rearrangement links TRBV6-5 to TRBJ1-4; 8 bases fit TRBD1. The germline V gene has CDR1 MNHEY and CDR2 SVGAGI. V trimming: 6 bases; J trimming: 7 bases; junction bases outside the gene matches: 7. CDR3 size: 14 residues. As DNA, the CDR3 is TGTGCCAGCAGCCAAACAGGGGGAGGTGAAAAACTGTTTTTT. Its translation: CASSQTGGGEKLFF.

A few counts support this clone. The chain employs TRBV7-2 and TRBJ2-3; the D gene is possibly TRBD2 (5 bases). Trimming shortened V by 2 bases and J by 0 bases, and 9 bases separated the two germline ends. CDR3 size: 15 residues. Germline CDR1 reads SGHTA; CDR2 reads FQGNSA. The CDR3 DNA is TGTGCCAGCAGCTTAATAGCGACTAGCACAGATACGCAGTATTTT. This gives the protein CASSLIATSTDTQYF.

This chain joins TRBV6-5 and TRBJ2-1, with TRBD2 identical over 12 bases. V lost 6 bases and J lost 8; bases outside the gene matches: 5. Germline CDR1 is MNHEY and CDR2 is SVGAGI. CDR3 size: 14 residues. CDR3 residues: CASRRTSGNHEQFF. In nucleotides, the CDR3 is TGTGCCAGCAGGAGGACTAGCGGGAACCATGAGCAGTTCTTC.

Only a few counts were recorded for this clone. This chain connects TRBV29-1 to TRBJ2-1; 7 bases align to TRBD2. Trimming took 6 bases from V and 6 from J; bases not matched to a gene: 17. The CDR3 covers 16 residues. In germline, CDR1 is SQVTM, CDR2 ANQGSEA. Written as DNA, the CDR3 is TGCAGCGTCCCGTCCACCCCCGGGACTACTTTCAATGAGCAGTTCTTC. It is translated as CSVPSTPGTTFNEQFF.

This rearrangement joins TRBV5-1 to TRBJ2-3; TRBD2 might be the D (5 bases). The CDR3 extends over 15 amino acids. The V gene's germline CDR1 is SGHRS and CDR2 YFSETQ. Between the trimmed V and J ends, which lost 1 base and 3 bases, there was a span of 12 bases. The DNA of the CDR3 is TGCGCCAGCAGCTTGCGAGGGCCTGGGACAGATACGCAGTATTTT. Its protein is CASSLRGPGTDTQYF.

Comment on this clone: The germline gene is not matched at one end of the junction; a read error may be the cause. DNA for the CDR3: TGTGCCGGCAGCCAATTTCCGACAGGGCCTGAGACTTCTGGAAACACCATATATTTT. Amino acid sequence: CAGSQFPTGPETSGNTIYF. The chain joins TRBV4-2 to TRBJ1-3; the match to TRBD1 covers 7 bases. This CDR3 comprises 19 residues. Looked up from germline, CDR1 is LGHNA and CDR2 is YNFKEQ.

This clone was seen only a few times. The chain is built from TRBV29-1 and TRBJ2-7; 11 nucleotides match TRBD2. CDR1 SQVTM and CDR2 ANQGSEA come from the germline V gene. V shed 5 bases and J 3 bases; nucleotides not matched to a gene: 6. The CDR3 loop spans 14 amino acids. CDR3 sequence reads: CSVRYGTSGYEQYF. The CDR3 nucleotides are TGCAGCGTTCGGTATGGGACTAGCGGCTACGAGCAGTACTTC.

This clone has more than one count but fewer than ten. The chain combines TRBV4-1 with TRBJ1-4, with D hard to call. Germline V gene sequence: CDR1 MGHRA, CDR2 YSYEKL. V gave up 1 base and J gave up 5 bases, with 20 bases separating them. The CDR3 consists of 18 residues. DNA of the CDR3: TGCGCCAGCAGCCAAGTTGGGAGGGCAAAGGCGGGGAATGAAAAACTGTTTTTT. Protein product: CASSQVGRAKAGNEKLFF.

This clone was seen only a few times. The V gene is TRBV4-1, the J gene TRBJ2-7, with TRBD2 matching 11 bases. This CDR3 region has 15 residues. The trim removed 1 base at V and 6 bases at J, leaving 5 bases unmatched. In germline, CDR1 is MGHRA, CDR2 YSYEKL. CDR3 in amino acids: CASSQGLAGRGEQYF. DNA of the CDR3: TGCGCCAGCAGCCAAGGACTAGCGGGAAGGGGCGAGCAGTACTTC.

The table lists this clone with a few counts. This chain links TRBV9 with TRBJ2-1, with 10 bases fitting TRBD2. There are 15 residues in the CDR3. Germline V gene lookup returns CDR1 SGDLS and CDR2 YYNGEE. The ends lost 0 bases at V and 9 bases at J; junction bases unmatched: 6. CDR3 nucleotides: TGTGCCAGCAGCGTAGAGCTAGCGGGAGTTGGTGAGCAGTTCTTC. Encoded protein: CASSVELAGVGEQFF.

This clone was observed a few times. V and J are TRBV4-1 and TRBJ2-7; TRBD2 aligns across 9 bases. The V gene's germline CDR1 is MGHRA and CDR2 YSYEKL. V was clipped by 3 bases and J by 3 bases; unmatched bases: 9. The CDR3 is made up of 16 amino acids. CDR3 sequence reads: CASSQVVTSGNYEQYF. The CDR3 DNA follows: TGCGCCAGCAGCCAGGTTGTGACTAGCGGAAACTACGAGCAGTACTTC.

This clone is a singleton in its sample. The chain uses TRBV6-5 and TRBJ2-4; TRBD1 is a possible D gene (6 bases). Germline assignment: CDR1 MNHEY and CDR2 SVGAGI. CDR3 length equals 15 residues. The V end was cut by 5 bases, the J end by 10 bases, with 21 bases between. The CDR3 is CASSQSDRLTGIQYF. The CDR3 nucleotides are TGTGCCAGCAGTCAATCCGACAGGCTAACGGGTATTCAGTACTTC.